Shown below are 32 T cell receptor beta chains from a single sample sequenced in a study of CD8 T cells in ankylosing spondylitis. General study findings and limits: There was a TCR beta motif, made of 7 or 8 highly homologous variants, that appeared characteristic of ankylosing spondylitis blood.

MiXCR was run by TCRdb on the 5' RACE reads, yielding one entry per CDR3 protein. The table shows about 700,000 distinct CDR3 sequences, with roughly 20% occurring only once. The antigens these receptors bind are not known. The sequencing input was blood, either unsorted or a sorted T cell fraction (not recorded which). These receptors came from a male donor with ankylosing spondylitis.

This clonotype occurred many times. The chain joins TRBV6-1 to TRBJ2-3; D is undetermined. Germline CDR1 reads MNHNS; CDR2 reads SASEGT. This CDR3 spans 14 amino acids. Trimming took off 2 bases at V and 7 bases at J, with 13 bases between the two ends. The chain's CDR3 is CASSEMDQAYTQYF. The CDR3 coding sequence is TGTGCCAGCAGTGAAATGGACCAAGCGTATACGCAGTATTTT.

This clonotype showed up just a few times. The chain is built from TRBV20-1 and TRBJ2-7, with D maybe TRBD2 (6 bases). This CDR3 comprises 14 residues. Germline V gene sequence: CDR1 DFQATT, CDR2 SNEGSKA (reference sequence). The ends were cut back, 3 bases at V and 0 bases at J, with 12 bases in the middle. The CDR3 DNA is TGCAGTGCTAGGCTGGGCGGGGCCTCCTACGAGCAGTACTTC. Protein product: CSARLGGASYEQYF.

The V and J genes are TRBV20-1 and TRBJ2-1; D tentatively reads TRBD1 or TRBD2 (6 bases each). The CDR3 length is 14 residues. CDR1 is DFQATT and CDR2 is SNEGSKA in the germline V gene (reference sequence). The V end lost 5 bases, the J end lost 2 bases, and 13 bases lay between the germline ends. CDR3: CSAEQGGTYNEQFF. Written as DNA, the CDR3 is TGCAGTGCTGAACAGGGAGGAACCTACAATGAGCAGTTCTTC.

This clonotype was counted a few times. This chain connects TRBV4-1 to TRBJ1-2, with 7 nucleotides matching TRBD1. CDR3 length: 15 amino acids. The V and J ends lost 3 bases and 2 bases, in that order; junction bases with no gene match: 6. From germline, CDR1 is MGHRA and CDR2 YSYEKL. The CDR3 DNA follows: TGCGCCAGCAGCCACCGGGACAGCACAAACTATGGCTACACCTTC. It translates to CASSHRDSTNYGYTF.

The chain recombines TRBV5-1 with TRBJ2-6; TRBD2 is a possible D gene (5 bases). Looked up from germline, CDR1 is SGHRS and CDR2 is YFSETQ. V gave up 3 bases and J gave up 2 bases, with 9 bases separating them. The CDR3 sequence is 15 residues long. DNA for the CDR3: TGCGCCAGCAGCTGGCCTAGCCCTGGGGCCAACGTCCTGACTTTC. Protein product: CASSWPSPGANVLTF.

This clonotype was found many times. The V gene is TRBV4-2, the J gene TRBJ2-5; 7 bases align to TRBD1. CDR3 length: 13 residues. Germline lookup yields CDR1 LGHNA and CDR2 YNFKEQ. The trim removed 4 bases at V and 3 bases at J, leaving 2 bases unmatched. The CDR3 is CASSLDREETQYF. The CDR3 coding sequence is TGTGCCAGCAGCCTCGACAGGGAAGAGACCCAGTACTTC.

This clonotype has just a few counts. The chain is built from TRBV6-5 and TRBJ2-1, with D possibly being TRBD2 (5 bases). The germline V and J ends were trimmed by 2 bases and 0 bases, with 8 bases remaining between them. Per the germline V gene, CDR1 is MNHEY and CDR2 is SVGAGI. This CDR3 has 15 amino acids. CDR3 in amino acids: CASSYGESSYNEQFF. CDR3 nucleotides: TGTGCCAGCAGTTACGGGGAGAGCTCCTACAATGAGCAGTTCTTC.

This clonotype has only a few counts. This chain links TRBV9 with TRBJ2-1; D might be TRBD1 (5 bases). Germline lookup yields CDR1 SGDLS and CDR2 YYNGEE. Trimming left V 0 bases short and J 9 bases short, with 16 bases between. The CDR3 extends over 15 amino acids. The CDR3 DNA reads as TGTGCCAGCAGCGTAGACCCGGCAGGGTTCCTTGAGCAGTTCTTC. This sequence encodes CASSVDPAGFLEQFF.

This clonotype was detected once. This chain joins TRBV5-5 and TRBJ2-7, with 7 nucleotides matching TRBD1. Germline V gene sequence: CDR1 SGHKS, CDR2 YYEKEE (reference sequence). This CDR3 contains 15 residues. V gave up 8 bases and J gave up 3 bases; unmatched junction bases: 14. The CDR3 is CASQYRDRGIYEQYF. The CDR3 DNA follows: TGTGCCAGTCAATACCGGGACAGAGGGATCTACGAGCAGTACTTC.

This clonotype came up once. CDR3 DNA sequence: TGCAGTGCTAGTTCAGGGTTGGTTCTATCGAGTGGCTACACCTTC. Translated: CSASSGLVLSSGYTF. The V call is TRBV20-1, the J call TRBJ1-2; D is perhaps TRBD1 (5 bases). Germline loops: CDR1 DFQATT, CDR2 SNEGSKA (reference sequence). The CDR3 runs 15 residues. V dropped 3 bases and J dropped 7 bases, with 21 bases sitting between them.

This clonotype came up a few times. Relative to the germline gene, one junction end is altered; a read error may explain this. The rearrangement joins TRBV7-7 to TRBJ2-5; D uncertain. Per germline, CDR1 SSHAT and CDR2 FNYEAQ (reference sequence). The length of the CDR3 is 13 residues. The CDR3 protein is CASSPNPRETQYF. The CDR3 DNA reads TGTGCTAGCAGCCCCAACCCCCGAGAGACCCAGTACTTC.

This clonotype occurred a few times. The chain is built from TRBV24-1 and TRBJ2-1; 9 positions match TRBD2. The V gene end was trimmed by 3 bases and the J gene end by 9 bases; junction bases not matched to a gene: 8. Germline CDR1 reads KGHDR; CDR2 reads SFDVKD. The CDR3 has 15 residues. In DNA, the CDR3 is TGTGCCACCAGTGATCCTAGCGGGAATCCGGGTGAGCAGTTCTTC. It encodes CATSDPSGNPGEQFF.

The V gene is TRBV7-6, the J gene TRBJ1-1; 9 positions match TRBD1. Trimming removed 8 bases from V and 6 bases from J; junction bases left unmatched: 7. There are 13 residues in the CDR3. The V gene's germline CDR1 is SGHVS and CDR2 FNYEAQ. The CDR3 bases are TGTGCCAGCTCACAGGGGGCTGGGGCTGAAGCTTTCTTT. Its translation: CASSQGAGAEAFF.

The chain has TRBV3-1 and TRBJ1-3; D is unclear. The CDR3 contains 12 residues. The V end lost 2 bases, the J end lost 7 bases, and 6 bases lay between the germline ends. Germline V gene sequence: CDR1 LGHDT, CDR2 YNNKEL (reference sequence). Written as DNA, the CDR3 is TGTGCCAGCAGCCAAAAGGATAACACCATATATTTT. Translation gives CASSQKDNTIYF.

This clonotype turned up a few times. As DNA, the CDR3 is TGCAGCGTTGACCGGGGACAGGGGGGGGCTGAAGCTTTCTTT. Protein: CSVDRGQGGAEAFF. J is TRBJ1-1 and V is TRBV29-1, with 11 bases aligning to TRBD1. The ends lost 3 bases at V and 6 bases at J; junction bases unmatched: 6. The CDR3 spans 14 residues. CDR1 is SQVTM, CDR2 ANQGSEA, per germline.

In this sample, this clonotype turned up a few times. The J gene is TRBJ2-2, the V gene TRBV11-2, with D perhaps matching TRBD2 (5 bases). Germline V CDR1 and CDR2: SGHAT, FQNNGV. Trimming removed 4 bases from V and 1 base from J, with 19 bases in between. This CDR3 has 18 residues. The CDR3 DNA follows: TGTGCCAGCAGCTCCGGACTGCCGGCACGCAAGAACACCGGGGAGCTGTTTTTT. It specifies CASSSGLPARKNTGELFF. Combining the CDR3 with reference TRBV11-2 and TRBJ2-2 gives the whole variable domain EAGVAQSPRYKIIEKRQSVAFWCNPISGHATLYWYQQILGQGPKLLIQFQNNGVVDDSQLPKDRFSAERLKGVDSTLKIQPAKLEDSAVYLCASSSGLPARKNTGELFFGEGSRLTVL.

This clonotype has just a few counts. The chain carries TRBV20-1 and TRBJ1-2, with TRBD1 as a possible D gene (6 bases). V lost 0 bases to trimming and J lost 7 bases, with 15 bases between them. Germline lookup yields CDR1 DFQATT and CDR2 SNEGSKA (reference sequence). The CDR3 extends over 14 amino acids. CDR3 region: CSARDPQGLGGYTF. In DNA form, the CDR3 reads TGCAGTGCTAGAGATCCCCAGGGGCTGGGTGGCTACACCTTC.

The chain carries TRBV6-4 and TRBJ1-1; the D gene is possibly TRBD1 (5 bases). The V end lost 0 bases, the J end lost 1 base, and 6 bases lay between the germline ends. CDR1 is MRHNA and CDR2 is SNTAGT in the germline V gene. The CDR3 has 14 residues. DNA of the CDR3: TGTGCCAGCAGTGACTCGGGGGAGAACACTGAAGCTTTCTTT. The encoded protein is CASSDSGENTEAFF.

This clonotype was detected only a few times. The chain combines TRBV27 with TRBJ1-5, with D possibly TRBD1 on 5 matching bases. The V end was cut by 2 bases, the J end by 4 bases, with 12 bases between. The germline V gene has CDR1 MNHEY and CDR2 SMNVEV (reference sequence). The CDR3 sequence is 15 residues long. The CDR3 nucleotides read TGTGCCAGCAGTTTAGGGGGGGGAGCTAATCAGCCCCAGCATTTT. Its translation is CASSLGGGANQPQHF.

The gene calls are TRBV5-6 and TRBJ2-7; tentative D call: TRBD1 (5 bases). Germline CDR1 is SGHDT and CDR2 is YYEEEE. The V end was cut by 4 bases, the J end by 6 bases, with 14 bases between. This CDR3 is 13 amino acids long. The CDR3: CASSQTGWGEQYF. The CDR3 DNA reads TGTGCCAGCAGCCAAACAGGTTGGGGCGAGCAGTACTTC.

This clonotype occurred a few times. The J gene is TRBJ1-3, the V gene TRBV6-1; D gene unclear. There are 13 residues in the CDR3. Per the germline V gene, CDR1 is MNHNS and CDR2 is SASEGT. The V end was cut by 8 bases, the J end by 4 bases, with 12 bases between. CDR3 in DNA: TGTGCCAGCCAAGCGGGGTTGGGAAACACCATATATTTT. Protein: CASQAGLGNTIYF.

The rearrangement uses TRBV7-6 and TRBJ2-1; D perhaps matches TRBD2 (5 bases). The V end was cut by 1 base, the J end by 6 bases, with 13 bases between. The germline gives CDR1 SGHVS, CDR2 FNYEAQ. This CDR3 contains 15 residues. CDR3 residues: CASSLEFSGGNEQFF. The CDR3 DNA reads as TGTGCCAGCAGCTTAGAATTCTCTGGAGGCAATGAGCAGTTCTTC.

This chain uses TRBV6-1 with TRBJ2-3; 8 bases match TRBD2. CDR1 and CDR2 (germline): MNHNS, SASEGT. After removal of 4 bases from V and 3 bases from J, the junction contained 6 bases not matched to a gene. CDR3 length: 15 residues. The CDR3 DNA is TGTGCCAGCAGTGGGATACGCGGGAGGACAGATACGCAGTATTTT. Its translation: CASSGIRGRTDTQYF.

This clonotype was seen more than once but under ten times. This sequence joins TRBV12-3 or TRBV12-4 and TRBJ2-2; D is unresolved. Trimming removed 6 bases from V and 1 base from J, with 9 bases in between. The CDR3 consists of 14 residues. CDR3 nucleotides: TGTGCCAGCAGATACCCAGGGAACACCGGGGAGCTGTTTTTT. It yields the protein CASRYPGNTGELFF.

The chain recombines TRBV6-5 with TRBJ2-5; tentative D call: TRBD1 (5 bases). The CDR3 loop spans 14 amino acids. V dropped 4 bases and J dropped 2 bases, with 11 bases sitting between them. Germline V CDR1 and CDR2: MNHEY, SVGAGI. CDR3 loop: CASSFWGPQETQYF. CDR3 DNA: TGTGCCAGCAGTTTTTGGGGCCCTCAAGAGACCCAGTACTTC.

The CDR3 DNA sequence: TGCGCCAGCAGCCCAGCGGGAGGGCCGGTAGAGACCCAGTACTTC. Translating it yields CASSPAGGPVETQYF. J is TRBJ2-5 and V is TRBV4-3; 10 bases are a match to TRBD2. The V gene end was trimmed by 4 bases and the J gene end by 4 bases; junction bases not matched to a gene: 6. The CDR3 has 15 residues. The germline CDR1 and CDR2 sequences are LGHNA and YSLEER.

V is TRBV4-1 and J is TRBJ2-7; a weak D match, TRBD2 (5 bases). Per germline, CDR1 MGHRA and CDR2 YSYEKL. This CDR3 comprises 14 residues. V was trimmed by 1 base and J by 7 bases, leaving 14 bases between them. Written as DNA, the CDR3 is TGCGCCAGCAGCCAAGGGCCGGGAATACGGGAGCAGTACTTC. Its translation: CASSQGPGIREQYF.

CDR3 region: CASSHVTGGTNYGYTF. CDR3 in DNA: TGCGCCAGCAGCCACGTCACGGGGGGTACTAACTATGGCTACACCTTC. The chain is built from TRBV4-1 and TRBJ1-2, with a weak D call TRBD1 (5 bases). The CDR3 is made up of 16 amino acids. Germline-derived CDR1 and CDR2 are MGHRA and YSYEKL. Trimming left V 3 bases short and J 0 bases short, with 14 bases between.

This clonotype was counted many times. This rearrangement joins TRBV6-2 or TRBV6-3 to TRBJ2-1; D may correspond to TRBD1 or TRBD2 (5 bases each). CDR3 length: 15 amino acids. Germline CDR1 MNHEY, CDR2 SVGEGT. The V and J ends lost 2 bases and 4 bases respectively, with 12 bases between them. The CDR3 spells CASSYPGDGYNEQFF. In nucleotides, the CDR3 is TGTGCCAGCAGTTACCCCGGGGACGGGTACAATGAGCAGTTCTTC.

This chain's CDR3 is CASSSGQYGAGYTF. In DNA, the CDR3 is TGCGCCAGCAGCTCGGGACAGTATGGAGCTGGCTACACCTTC. J is TRBJ1-2 and V is TRBV5-1; 7 bases line up with TRBD1. J lost 7 bases, V lost 3 bases, and 9 bases had no gene match. From germline, CDR1 is SGHRS and CDR2 YFSETQ. The CDR3 has 14 residues.

This clonotype has ten or more counts. The chain combines TRBV10-3 with TRBJ2-7; 9 positions agree with TRBD1. CDR3 length equals 15 residues. V shed 3 bases and J 6 bases; nucleotides not matched to a gene: 9. Germline values: CDR1 ENHRY, CDR2 SYGVKD. The CDR3 sequence is CAISDLETGGREQYF. The CDR3 DNA follows: TGTGCCATCAGTGATCTAGAGACAGGGGGGCGCGAGCAGTACTTC.

The sample holds a few counts of this clonotype. The gene calls are TRBV6-2 or TRBV6-3 and TRBJ2-1; tentatively, D is TRBD1 (6 bases). Germline lookup yields CDR1 MNHEY and CDR2 SVGEGT. V was cut by 5 bases and J by 2 bases, with 10 bases left in between. The CDR3 has 14 amino acids. The CDR3 loop reads CASSARTAYNEQFF. CDR3 DNA sequence: TGTGCCAGCAGTGCCCGGACAGCCTACAATGAGCAGTTCTTC.